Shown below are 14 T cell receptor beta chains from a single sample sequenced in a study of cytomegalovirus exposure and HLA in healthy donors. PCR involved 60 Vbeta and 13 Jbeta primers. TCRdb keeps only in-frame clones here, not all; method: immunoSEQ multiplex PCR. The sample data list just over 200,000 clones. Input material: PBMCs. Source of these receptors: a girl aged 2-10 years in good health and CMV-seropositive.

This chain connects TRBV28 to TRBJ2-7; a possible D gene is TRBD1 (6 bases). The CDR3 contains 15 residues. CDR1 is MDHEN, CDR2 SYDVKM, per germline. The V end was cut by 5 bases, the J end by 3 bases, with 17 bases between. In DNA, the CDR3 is TGTGCCAGCAGTCCGACAGGATTTCTCATCTACGAGCAGTACTTC. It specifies CASSPTGFLIYEQYF.

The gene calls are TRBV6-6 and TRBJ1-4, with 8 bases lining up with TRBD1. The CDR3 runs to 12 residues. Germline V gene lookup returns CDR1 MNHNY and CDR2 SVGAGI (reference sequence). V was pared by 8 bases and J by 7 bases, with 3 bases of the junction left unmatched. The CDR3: CASGQGGEKLFF. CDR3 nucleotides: TGTGCCAGCGGACAGGGTGGTGAAAAACTGTTTTTT.

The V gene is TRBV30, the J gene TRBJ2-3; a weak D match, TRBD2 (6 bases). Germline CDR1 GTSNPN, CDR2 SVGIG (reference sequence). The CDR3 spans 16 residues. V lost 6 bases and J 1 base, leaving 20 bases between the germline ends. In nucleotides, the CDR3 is TGTGCCTGCTCTAACGCGACTAGGAAGGGCACAGATACGCAGTATTTT. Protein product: CACSNATRKGTDTQYF.

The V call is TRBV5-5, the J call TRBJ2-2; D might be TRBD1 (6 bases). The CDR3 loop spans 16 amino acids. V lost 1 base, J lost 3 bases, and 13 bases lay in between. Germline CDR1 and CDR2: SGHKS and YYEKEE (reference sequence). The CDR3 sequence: CASSLLQGRDTGELFF. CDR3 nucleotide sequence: TGTGCCAGCAGCTTGTTACAGGGTCGAGACACCGGGGAGCTGTTTTTT.

Written as DNA, the CDR3 is TGTGCCAGCACCGAGGGTTCGCAGACTTATGGCTACACCTTC. Residues: CASTEGSQTYGYTF. The rearrangement uses TRBV2 and TRBJ1-2; no clear D. V lost 7 bases, J lost 5 bases, and 17 bases lay in between. The CDR3 is made up of 14 amino acids. From germline, CDR1 is SNHLY and CDR2 FYNNEI.

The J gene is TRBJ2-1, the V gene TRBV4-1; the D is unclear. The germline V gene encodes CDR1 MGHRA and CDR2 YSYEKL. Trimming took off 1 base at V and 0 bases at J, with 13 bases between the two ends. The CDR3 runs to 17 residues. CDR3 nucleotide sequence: TGCGCCAGCAGCCAAGCCACCCAGGCGAGCTCCTACAATGAGCAGTTCTTC. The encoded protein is CASSQATQASSYNEQFF.

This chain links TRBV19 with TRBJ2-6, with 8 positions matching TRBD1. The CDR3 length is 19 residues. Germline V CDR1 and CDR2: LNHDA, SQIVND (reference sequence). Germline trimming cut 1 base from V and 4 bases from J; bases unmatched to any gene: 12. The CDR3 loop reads CASSIVPRTGSRGANVLTF. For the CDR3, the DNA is TGTGCCAGTAGTATAGTACCGCGGACAGGGTCGCGAGGGGCCAACGTCCTGACTTTC.

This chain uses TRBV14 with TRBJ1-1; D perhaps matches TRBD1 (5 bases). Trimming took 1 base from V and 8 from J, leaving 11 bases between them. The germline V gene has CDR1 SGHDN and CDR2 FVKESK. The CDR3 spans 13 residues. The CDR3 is CASSQVRAGEAFF. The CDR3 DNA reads TGTGCCAGCAGCCAAGTTCGGGCAGGGGAAGCTTTCTTT.

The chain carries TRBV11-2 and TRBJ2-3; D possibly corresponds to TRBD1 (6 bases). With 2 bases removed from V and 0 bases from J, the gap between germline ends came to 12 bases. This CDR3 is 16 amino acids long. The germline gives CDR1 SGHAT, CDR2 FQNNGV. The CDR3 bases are TGTGCCAGCAGCTTATCACAGGGACCCAGCACAGATACGCAGTATTTT. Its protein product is CASSLSQGPSTDTQYF.

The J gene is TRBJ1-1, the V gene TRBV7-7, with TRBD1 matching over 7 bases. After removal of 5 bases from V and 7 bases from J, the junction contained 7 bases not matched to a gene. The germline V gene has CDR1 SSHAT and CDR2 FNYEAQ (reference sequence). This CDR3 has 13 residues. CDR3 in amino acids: CASSQSTGSEAFF. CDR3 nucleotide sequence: TGTGCCAGCAGCCAATCGACAGGGAGTGAAGCTTTCTTT.

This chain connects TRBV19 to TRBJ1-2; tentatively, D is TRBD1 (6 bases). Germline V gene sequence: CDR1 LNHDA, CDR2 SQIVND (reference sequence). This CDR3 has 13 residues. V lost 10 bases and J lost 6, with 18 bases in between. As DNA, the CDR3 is TGTGCCATAAGGGACACAAGGAGCCATGGCTACACCTTC. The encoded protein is CAIRDTRSHGYTF.

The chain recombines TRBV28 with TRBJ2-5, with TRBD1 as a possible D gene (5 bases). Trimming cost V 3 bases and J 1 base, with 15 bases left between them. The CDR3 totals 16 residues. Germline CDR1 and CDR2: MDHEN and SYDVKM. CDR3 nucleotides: TGTGCCAGCAGTTTGCAGGGTTCTCGTTCCCAAGAGACCCAGTACTTC. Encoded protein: CASSLQGSRSQETQYF.

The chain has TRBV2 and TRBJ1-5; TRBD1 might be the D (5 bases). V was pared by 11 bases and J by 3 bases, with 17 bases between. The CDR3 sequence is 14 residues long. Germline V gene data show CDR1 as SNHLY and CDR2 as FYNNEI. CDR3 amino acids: CAWGQSGVNQPQHF. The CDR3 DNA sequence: TGTGCCTGGGGCCAATCGGGAGTCAATCAGCCCCAGCATTTT.

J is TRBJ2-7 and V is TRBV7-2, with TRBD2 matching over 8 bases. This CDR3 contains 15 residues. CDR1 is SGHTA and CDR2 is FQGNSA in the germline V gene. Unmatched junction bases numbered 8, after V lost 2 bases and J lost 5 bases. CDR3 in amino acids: CASSLSGSEFNEQYF. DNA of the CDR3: TGTGCCAGCAGCTTAAGCGGGAGTGAATTCAACGAGCAGTACTTC. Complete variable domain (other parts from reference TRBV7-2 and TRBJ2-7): GAGVSQSPSNKVTEKGKDVELRCDPISGHTALYWYRQSLGQGLEFLIYFQGNSAPDKSGLPSDRFSAERTGGSVSTLTIQRTQQEDSAVYLCASSLSGSEFNEQYFGPGTRLTVT.